Each of the 26 T cell receptor beta chains below was sequenced from the same sample in a study of shared clonotypes between healthy human individuals. Repertoires were generated with immunoSEQ multiplex PCR, while TCRdb's copy carries only in-frame clones and drops some. The sample includes under 2,500,000 clones, approximately 94% of them seen just once. The material sequenced was naive CD4+ T cells sorted from blood. Subset noted: CD45RA+ positively selected. The receptors originated from a man between 18 and 35 years old in good health.

The V call is TRBV30, the J call TRBJ2-5, with D possibly being TRBD2 (9 bases). This CDR3 is built from 16 residues. Trimming removed 0 bases at V and 5 bases at J, with 19 bases between. Germline V gene data show CDR1 as GTSNPN and CDR2 as SVGIG (reference sequence). CDR3 DNA: TGTGCCTGGAGTGTACAGTCTAGCGGGACAGGCGAGACCCAGTACTTC. Its protein product is CAWSVQSSGTGETQYF.

Details on this clone: This sample includes further DNA sequences coding for the same CDR3. The V gene is TRBV11-2, the J gene TRBJ1-1; no definite D call. V was trimmed by 1 base and J by 0 bases, leaving 6 bases between them. Looked up from germline, CDR1 is SGHAT and CDR2 is FQNNGV. The length of the CDR3 is 14 residues. CDR3 coding DNA: TGTGCCAGCAGCTTAGTAGGTGTGAACACTGAAGCTTTCTTT. It codes for CASSLVGVNTEAFF.

The chain couples TRBV19 to TRBJ2-7; no clear D. V was shortened by 4 bases and J by 2 bases, with 6 bases between the two germline ends. The CDR3 sequence is 12 residues long. The germline CDR1 and CDR2 sequences are LNHDA and SQIVND (reference sequence). CDR3 sequence reads: CASSSGTYEQYF. Here the CDR3 DNA reads TGTGCCAGTAGTAGCGGAACCTACGAGCAGTACTTC.

This clone is a singleton in its sample. The V call is TRBV9, the J call TRBJ1-3; TRBD1 matches 7 bases. CDR1 SGDLS and CDR2 YYNGEE come from the germline V gene. This CDR3 has 15 residues. V was pared by 2 bases and J by 0 bases, with 2 bases of the junction left unmatched. The CDR3 reads CASSVGQVSGNTIYF. The DNA of the CDR3 is TGTGCCAGCAGCGTTGGACAGGTCTCTGGAAACACCATATATTTT.

This clone was seen a single time. The chain has TRBV7-9 and TRBJ2-7, with 7 nucleotides matching TRBD1. The V gene's germline CDR1 is SEHNR and CDR2 FQNEAQ (reference sequence). The CDR3 is 13 residues long. V lost 7 bases to trimming and J lost 0 bases; unmatched junction nucleotides: 3. The CDR3 coding sequence is TGTGCCAGCAAGAGGACAGGCTCCTACGAGCAGTACTTC. As protein: CASKRTGSYEQYF.

The chain joins TRBV6-5 to TRBJ1-4; D gene uncertain. The CDR3 is 15 amino acids. V was trimmed by 6 bases and J by 5 bases, leaving 16 bases between them. Per the germline V gene, CDR1 is MNHEY and CDR2 is SVGAGI. As DNA, the CDR3 is TGTGCCAGCAGCCCCCCTGGTGCGGGGAATGAAAAACTGTTTTTT. Protein sequence: CASSPPGAGNEKLFF.

The chain has TRBV5-1 and TRBJ2-1, with D unclear. The CDR3 contains 17 residues. Germline lookup yields CDR1 SGHRS and CDR2 YFSETQ. V shed 5 bases and J shed 0 bases, with 18 bases lying between them. CDR3 sequence reads: CASSRSLLLSSYNEQFF. The DNA of the CDR3 is TGCGCCAGCAGTCGTAGCCTCCTACTAAGCTCCTACAATGAGCAGTTCTTC.

To note about this clone: Distinct nucleotide sequences in the sample also encode this CDR3. The chain combines TRBV9 with TRBJ2-2; the D gene is possibly TRBD1 (5 bases). Trimming took 5 bases from V and 1 from J, leaving 9 bases between them. The CDR3 is made up of 14 amino acids. Looked up from germline, CDR1 is SGDLS and CDR2 is YYNGEE. The CDR3 loop is CASRGQGNTGELFF. The CDR3 nucleotides read TGTGCCAGCAGGGGGCAGGGGAACACCGGGGAGCTGTTTTTT.

V is TRBV6-6 and J is TRBJ2-5; TRBD2 matches at 9 bases. Germline V CDR1 and CDR2: MNHNY, SVGAGI (reference sequence). The CDR3 is made up of 13 amino acids. Germline trimming cut 5 bases from V and 5 bases from J; bases unmatched to any gene: 3. CDR3 coding DNA: TGTGCCAGCAGTCTTAGCGGGAGTGAGACCCAGTACTTC. Translation gives CASSLSGSETQYF.

The chain couples TRBV28 to TRBJ2-3; D might be TRBD2 (5 bases). This CDR3 is built from 14 residues. CDR1 is MDHEN and CDR2 is SYDVKM in the germline V gene. Trimming removed 4 bases from V and 4 bases from J, with 12 bases in between. This CDR3 reads CASSSPISADTQYF. In nucleotides, the CDR3 is TGTGCCAGCAGTTCCCCAATTAGCGCAGATACGCAGTATTTT.

The genes are TRBV19 and TRBJ1-2; D unresolved. Trimming removed 1 base at V and 3 bases at J, with 12 bases between. Per germline, CDR1 LNHDA and CDR2 SQIVND (reference sequence). The CDR3 is 15 amino acids. The CDR3 spells CASSIGQRSDYGYTF. DNA of the CDR3: TGTGCCAGTAGTATAGGTCAGCGGTCGGACTATGGCTACACCTTC.

The chain is built from TRBV10-1 and TRBJ2-7, with 8 bases that match TRBD1. The germline V gene has CDR1 WNHNN and CDR2 SYGVQD (reference sequence). This CDR3 region has 15 residues. J gave up 5 bases and V 1 base, and 7 bases lay outside the gene matches. Here the CDR3 reads CASSEFGTGRDEQYF. CDR3 in DNA: TGCGCCAGCAGTGAGTTTGGGACAGGACGGGACGAGCAGTACTTC.

The table lists this clone with a count of one. V gene TRBV30 combines with J gene TRBJ2-1, with D possibly matching TRBD2 (5 bases). This CDR3 spans 14 amino acids. Germline values: CDR1 GTSNPN, CDR2 SVGIG (reference sequence). Trimming left V 4 bases short and J 4 bases short, with 14 bases between. This CDR3 is CAWTASYWYNEQFF. CDR3 DNA sequence: TGTGCCTGGACCGCTAGCTATTGGTACAATGAGCAGTTCTTC.

The V gene is TRBV10-3, the J gene TRBJ2-5, with 9 positions matching TRBD1. CDR3 length: 13 residues. V trimming: 10 bases; J trimming: 4 bases; junction bases outside the gene matches: 7. Germline assignment: CDR1 ENHRY and CDR2 SYGVKD. The CDR3 nucleotides are TGTGCCACGGACAGGGGAATAGGAGAGACCCAGTACTTC. Its protein is CATDRGIGETQYF.

This chain links TRBV19 with TRBJ1-5; TRBD1 might be the D (5 bases). V was clipped by 6 bases and J by 3 bases, with 21 bases between them. This CDR3 is 17 amino acids long. Germline V gives CDR1 LNHDA, CDR2 SQIVND (reference sequence). The CDR3 protein is CASSTGESGAFNQPQHF. In DNA, the CDR3 is TGTGCCAGTAGCACCGGCGAGAGCGGGGCATTCAATCAGCCCCAGCATTTT.

The V call is TRBV1, the J call TRBJ2-6; TRBD2, the table's D call, lacks a check against the DNA. TRBV1 constitutes a pseudogene. The CDR3 consists of 20 residues. CDR3 sequence reads: CTSSQIGNGRPHSGANVLTF. The CDR3 DNA reads as TGCACCAGCAGCCAGATTGGGAACGGGAGGCCCCACTCTGGGGCCAACGTCCTGACTTTC.

The chain recombines TRBV9 with TRBJ2-3; D call uncertain. This CDR3 is 14 amino acids long. Germline loops: CDR1 SGDLS, CDR2 YYNGEE. Deletions cut 4 bases from V and 2 bases from J, with 11 bases between. CDR3 protein: CASSRRTYTDTQYF. CDR3 nucleotide sequence: TGTGCCAGCAGCCGGCGGACCTACACAGATACGCAGTATTTT.

The V and J genes are TRBV6-5 and TRBJ2-7; 9 nucleotides align to TRBD1. This CDR3 region has 14 residues. V lost 5 bases to trimming and J lost 6 bases; unmatched junction nucleotides: 8. Germline assignment: CDR1 MNHEY and CDR2 SVGAGI. The CDR3 sequence is CASSRGQGAIEQYF. In nucleotides, the CDR3 is TGTGCCAGCAGTAGGGGACAGGGTGCTATCGAGCAGTACTTC.

V usage is TRBV18 and J usage is TRBJ2-7; the D gene is possibly TRBD2 (5 bases). V was trimmed by 0 bases and J by 0 bases, leaving 12 bases between them. The germline CDR1 and CDR2 sequences are KGHSH and LQKENI. The CDR3 extends over 16 amino acids. This CDR3 reads CASSPPNRGSSYEQYF. The CDR3, as DNA: TGTGCCAGCTCACCACCCAACCGAGGGAGCTCCTACGAGCAGTACTTC.

This chain uses TRBV7-2 with TRBJ1-1; D unclear. The CDR3 is made up of 14 amino acids. The germline V gene encodes CDR1 SGHTA and CDR2 FQGNSA. Trimming left V 10 bases short and J 1 base short, with 16 bases between. The DNA for the CDR3 is TGTGCCATTCCCAGACGCCACGGGAACACTGAAGCTTTCTTT. It encodes CAIPRRHGNTEAFF.

This clone was found once. J is TRBJ2-3 and V is TRBV4-1; TRBD2 matches 16 bases. Per germline, CDR1 MGHRA and CDR2 YSYEKL. V shed 1 base, J shed 2 bases, and the junction held 6 bases outside the gene matches. The CDR3 runs 19 residues. The DNA of the CDR3 is TGCGCCAGCAGCCAAGGGGGACTAGCGGGAGGGCCGGTCACAGATACGCAGTATTTT. This sequence encodes CASSQGGLAGGPVTDTQYF.

A note on this clone: The same CDR3 is also encoded by other DNA sequences in this sample. This chain uses TRBV6-5 with TRBJ2-3; TRBD2 matches 10 bases. After removal of 0 bases from V and 4 bases from J, the junction contained 4 bases not matched to a gene. Germline CDR1 and CDR2: MNHEY and SVGAGI. This CDR3 is built from 16 residues. CDR3 loop: CASSYSGTSVADTQYF. The CDR3, as DNA: TGTGCCAGCAGTTACTCGGGGACTAGCGTCGCAGATACGCAGTATTTT.

This chain uses TRBV7-9 with TRBJ1-5; D not resolved. The V gene lost 4 bases and the J gene lost 6 bases, with 10 bases spanning the gap. CDR1 is SEHNR, CDR2 FQNEAQ, per germline (reference sequence). The CDR3 length is 13 residues. In nucleotides, the CDR3 is TGTGCCAGCAGCTCCCCCCGGGTTCAGCCCCAGCATTTT. Translating gives CASSSPRVQPQHF. The full variable domain, with the rest looked up from reference TRBV7-9 and TRBJ1-5, is DTGVSQNPRHKITKRGQNVTFRCDPISEHNRLYWYRQTLGQGPEFLTYFQNEAQLEKSRLLSDRFSAERPKGSFSTLEIQRTEQGDSAMYLCASSSPRVQPQHFGDGTRLSIL.

The chain combines TRBV6-5 with TRBJ1-3; D is possibly TRBD1 (6 bases). The CDR3 spans 14 residues. Trimming shortened V by 8 bases and J by 0 bases, and 11 bases separated the two germline ends. The germline gives CDR1 MNHEY, CDR2 SVGAGI. The CDR3 spells CASGSGASGNTIYF. The CDR3, as DNA: TGTGCCAGCGGCTCAGGGGCCTCTGGAAACACCATATATTTT.

The V gene is TRBV6-5, the J gene TRBJ2-7; 7 bases align to TRBD2. The CDR3 extends over 14 amino acids. The trim removed 6 bases at V and 0 bases at J, leaving 5 bases unmatched. Germline V gene sequence: CDR1 MNHEY, CDR2 SVGAGI. CDR3 region: CASSRAGVSYEQYF. CDR3 bases: TGTGCCAGCAGCCGCGCGGGAGTCTCCTACGAGCAGTACTTC.

As regards this clone: The sample holds other DNA sequences that translate to the same CDR3. The rearrangement joins TRBV5-1 to TRBJ1-5; no reliable D call. CDR3 length: 13 amino acids. Trimming cost V 0 bases and J 4 bases, with 5 bases left between them. Germline V gives CDR1 SGHRS, CDR2 YFSETQ. The CDR3 here is CASSLDGNQPQHF. CDR3 DNA sequence: TGCGCCAGCAGCTTGGACGGAAATCAGCCCCAGCATTTT.